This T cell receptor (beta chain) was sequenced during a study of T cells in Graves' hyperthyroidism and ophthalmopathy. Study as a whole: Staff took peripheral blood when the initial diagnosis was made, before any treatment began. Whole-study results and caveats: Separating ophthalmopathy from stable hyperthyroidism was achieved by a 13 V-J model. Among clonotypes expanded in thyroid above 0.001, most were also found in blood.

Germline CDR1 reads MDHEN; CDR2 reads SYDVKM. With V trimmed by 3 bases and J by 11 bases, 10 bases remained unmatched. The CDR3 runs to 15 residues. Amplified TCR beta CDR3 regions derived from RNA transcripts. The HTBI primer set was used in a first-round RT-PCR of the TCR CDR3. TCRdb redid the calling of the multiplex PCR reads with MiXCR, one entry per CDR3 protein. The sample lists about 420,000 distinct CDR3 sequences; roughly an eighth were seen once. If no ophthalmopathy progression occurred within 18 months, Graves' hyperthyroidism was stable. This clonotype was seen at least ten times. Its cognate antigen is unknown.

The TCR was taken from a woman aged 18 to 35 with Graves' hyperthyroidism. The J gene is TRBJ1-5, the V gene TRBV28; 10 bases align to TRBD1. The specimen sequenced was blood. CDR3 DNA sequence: TGTGCCAGCAGTTTGCCCGGGACAGGGGTTAGCGCCCAGCATTTT. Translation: CASSLPGTGVSAQHF.